A single sample gave rise to the 3 T cell receptor beta chains below, sequenced in a study of cytomegalovirus exposure and HLA in healthy donors. In the PCR, 60 Vbeta and 13 Jbeta primers were used. Data came from immunoSEQ multiplex PCR; TCRdb stores just in-frame clones and leaves some out. The repertoire holds over 80,000 clones, 70% to 75% seen once, with approximately 3.5% in the top ten. Sequencing was performed on PBMCs. Source of these receptors: a man aged 40-55 years in good health and CMV-seronegative.

The chain recombines TRBV11-1 with TRBJ1-1; the match to TRBD1 covers 7 bases. Trimming took 4 bases from V and 4 from J; bases not matched to a gene: 6. Germline-derived CDR1 and CDR2 are SGHAT and FQDESV (reference sequence). This CDR3 is 14 amino acids long. The CDR3 sequence: CASSYRQGLTEAFF. In DNA, the CDR3 is TGTGCCAGCAGCTATAGACAGGGCCTCACTGAAGCTTTCTTT.

The V call is TRBV7-9, the J call TRBJ2-2, with a weak D call TRBD1 (5 bases). Germline values: CDR1 SEHNR, CDR2 FQNEAQ (reference sequence). V was trimmed by 1 base and J by 6 bases, leaving 9 bases between them. There are 14 residues in the CDR3. CDR3 sequence reads: CASSLVRGSGELFF. The CDR3 nucleotides are TGTGCCAGCAGCTTAGTAAGGGGATCCGGGGAGCTGTTTTTT.

This chain links TRBV6-6 with TRBJ1-2, with 9 bases lining up with TRBD1. Germline V CDR1 and CDR2: MNHNY, SVGAGI (reference sequence). The CDR3 runs to 14 residues. The junction had 7 bases not matched to a gene; V was cut back by 6 bases and J by 5 bases. CDR3 coding DNA: TGTGCCAGCAGCGACCCGGGACAGGGATATGGCTACACCTTC. Its protein product is CASSDPGQGYGYTF.